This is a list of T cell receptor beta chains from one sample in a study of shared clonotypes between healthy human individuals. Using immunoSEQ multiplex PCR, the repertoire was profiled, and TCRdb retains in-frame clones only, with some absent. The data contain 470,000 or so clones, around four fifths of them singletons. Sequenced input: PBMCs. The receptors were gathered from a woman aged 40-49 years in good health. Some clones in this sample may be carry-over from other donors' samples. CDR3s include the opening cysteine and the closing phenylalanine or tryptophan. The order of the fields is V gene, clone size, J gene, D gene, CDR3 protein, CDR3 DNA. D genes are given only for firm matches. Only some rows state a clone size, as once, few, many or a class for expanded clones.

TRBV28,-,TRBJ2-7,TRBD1,CASSLRTGADEQYF,TGTGCCAGCAGCCTACGGACAGGGGCCGACGAGCAGTACTTC
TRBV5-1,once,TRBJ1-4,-,CASSFGGTNEKLFF,TGCGCCAGCAGCTTTGGGGGGACTAATGAAAAACTGTTTTTT
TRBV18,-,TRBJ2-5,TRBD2,CASSPGTSGRPETQYF,TGTGCCAGCTCACCGGGGACTAGCGGGAGACCGGAGACCCAGTACTTC
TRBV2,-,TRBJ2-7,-,CASSQGSVHEQYF,TGTGCCAGCAGTCAGGGGTCGGTCCACGAGCAGTACTTC
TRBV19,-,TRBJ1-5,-,CASSMLAPLGGNQPQHF,TGTGCCAGTAGTATGCTGGCCCCACTAGGGGGCAATCAGCCCCAGCATTTT
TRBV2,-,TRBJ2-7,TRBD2,CASSIAGGPAYEQYF,TGTGCCAGCAGCATAGCGGGAGGGCCGGCCTACGAGCAGTACTTC
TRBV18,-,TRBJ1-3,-,CASSPTGTSGNTIYF,TGTGCCAGCTCACCGACGGGCACCTCTGGAAACACCATATATTTT
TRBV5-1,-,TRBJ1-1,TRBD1,CASSWGTGVNTEAFF,TGCGCCAGCAGCTGGGGGACAGGGGTGAACACTGAAGCTTTCTTT
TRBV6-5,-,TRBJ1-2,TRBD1,CASRSTGEVVYGYTF,TGTGCCAGCAGGTCAACAGGGGAGGTTGTCTATGGCTACACCTTC
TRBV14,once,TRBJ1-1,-,CASSQWVQTEAFF,TGTGCCAGCAGCCAATGGGTCCAAACTGAAGCTTTCTTT
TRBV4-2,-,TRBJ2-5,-,CASSQDQVRETQYF,TGTGCCAGCAGCCAAGATCAGGTGCGAGAGACCCAGTACTTC
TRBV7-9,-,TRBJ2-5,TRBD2,CASSSRTSGRKETQYF,TGTGCCAGCAGCTCCAGGACTAGCGGGAGGAAAGAGACCCAGTACTTC
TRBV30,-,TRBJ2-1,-,CAWSPSRNEQFF,TGTGCCTGGAGTCCCTCGAGAAATGAGCAGTTCTTC
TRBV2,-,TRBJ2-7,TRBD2,CASSDTLAGGPVYEQYF,TGTGCCAGCAGTGACACCCTAGCGGGAGGGCCCGTCTACGAGCAGTACTTC
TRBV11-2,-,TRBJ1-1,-,CASSLEYGFEAFF,TGTGCCAGCAGCTTAGAGTACGGGTTTGAAGCTTTCTTT
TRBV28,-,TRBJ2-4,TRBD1,CASRSTGTGEKNIQYF,TGTGCCAGCAGATCTACCGGGACAGGGGAGAAAAACATTCAGTACTTC
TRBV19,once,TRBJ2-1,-,CASAPRPEQFF,TGTGCCAGCGCCCCCAGGCCTGAGCAGTTCTTC
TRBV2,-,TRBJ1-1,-,CASSGTTWGVPSEAFF,TGTGCCAGCAGTGGAACAACCTGGGGGGTTCCCTCTGAAGCTTTCTTT
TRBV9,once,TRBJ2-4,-,CASSALPTNPGLNIQYF,TGTGCCAGCAGCGCACTCCCTACTAACCCGGGCTTGAACATTCAGTACTTC
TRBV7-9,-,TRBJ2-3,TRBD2,CASSLGWAGAADTQYF,TGTGCCAGCAGCCTAGGATGGGCGGGAGCAGCAGATACGCAGTATTTT
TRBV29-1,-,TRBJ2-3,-,CSVLRAGVSTDTQYF,TGCAGCGTCCTCCGGGCAGGGGTTAGCACAGATACGCAGTATTTT
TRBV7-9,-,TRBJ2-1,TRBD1,CASSSPGDREANEQFF,TGTGCCAGCAGCTCCCCCGGGGACAGGGAGGCCAATGAGCAGTTCTTC
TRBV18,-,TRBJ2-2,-,CASSRSADTGELFF,TGTGCCAGCTCCCGCTCGGCCGACACCGGGGAGCTGTTTTTT
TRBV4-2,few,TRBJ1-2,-,CASSQKRGAGYTF,TGTGCCAGCAGCCAAAAAAGGGGAGCTGGCTACACCTTC
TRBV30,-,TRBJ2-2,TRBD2,CAWSRIFPGLARSRAGELFF,TGTGCCTGGAGTCGTATTTTTCCGGGACTAGCGAGAAGTCGGGCCGGGGAGCTGTTTTTT
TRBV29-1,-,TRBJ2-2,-,CSVLWDGGNTEGELFF,TGCAGCGTTCTATGGGACGGAGGAAACACCGAGGGGGAGCTGTTTTTT
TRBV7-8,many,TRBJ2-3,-,CASGGVAGTDTQYF,TGTGCCAGTGGAGGGGTTGCTGGCACAGATACGCAGTATTTT
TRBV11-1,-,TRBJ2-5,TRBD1,CASSSTGRAETQYF,TGTGCCAGCAGCTCGACAGGGCGAGCAGAGACCCAGTACTTC
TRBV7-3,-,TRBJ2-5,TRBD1,CASSRGRTGSQETQYF,TGTGCCAGCAGCCGAGGTCGGACAGGGAGCCAGGAGACCCAGTACTTC